These 20 T cell receptor beta chains were all obtained from the same sample, sequenced in a study of beta chain features in type 1 diabetes. General observations from the study: For Type 1 diabetes patients, all four CD4+ subsets carried TCRB CDR3s that were moderately but significantly shorter.

Expressed TCRB transcripts were sequenced, since all the RNA that had been isolated was reverse transcribed. This table comes from immunoSEQ multiplex PCR, and its TCRdb copy is limited to in-frame clones, with some not included. Of around 260,000 clones in the sample, roughly 22% were seen once. No cognate antigen is known for these TCRs. Sequenced: naive CD4+ T cells from blood. The receptors shown here come from a woman aged 40 to 55 with type 1 diabetes.

The chain recombines TRBV6-4 with TRBJ1-1, with a possible D match to TRBD1 (5 bases). V was cut by 3 bases and J by 7 bases, with 12 bases left in between. CDR3 size: 13 residues. Germline loops: CDR1 MRHNA, CDR2 SNTAGT. CDR3 in amino acids: CASSEPGRGEAFF. The DNA of the CDR3 is TGTGCCAGCAGTGAACCGGGGCGGGGTGAAGCTTTCTTT.

CDR3 nucleotide sequence: TGTGCCGCCTCCTGGGGGACAGGGACAAAGCATTCGGACGGGGAGCTGTTTTTT. Its translation is CAASWGTGTKHSDGELFF. The chain carries TRBV10-3 and TRBJ2-2; 9 bases agree with TRBD1. Germline V gene lookup returns CDR1 ENHRY and CDR2 SYGVKD. Trimming cost V 11 bases and J 7 bases; bases outside gene matches: 23. This CDR3 comprises 18 residues.

The chain couples TRBV28 to TRBJ2-3; 7 bases map to TRBD2. The CDR3 has 16 amino acids. Germline loops: CDR1 MDHEN, CDR2 SYDVKM. With V trimmed by 3 bases and J by 6 bases, 12 bases remained unmatched. DNA of the CDR3: TGTGCCAGCAGTTTCGGGGGAGGGCCCATTTCCGATACGCAGTATTTT. It specifies CASSFGGGPISDTQYF.

The chain carries TRBV5-4 and TRBJ1-2; 7 bases align to TRBD1. The V gene end was trimmed by 4 bases and the J gene end by 5 bases; junction bases not matched to a gene: 14. Germline CDR1 is SGHNT and CDR2 is YYREEE (reference sequence). This CDR3 has 16 residues. CDR3 region: CASSAPTGQSIYGYTF. In DNA, the CDR3 is TGTGCCAGCAGCGCGCCTACGGGACAGAGCATTTATGGCTACACCTTC. Combining the CDR3 with reference TRBV5-4 and TRBJ1-2 gives the whole variable domain ETGVTQSPTHLIKTRGQQVTLRCSSQSGHNTVSWYQQALGQGPQFIFQYYREEENGRGNFPPRFSGLQFPNYSSELNVNALELDDSALYLCASSAPTGQSIYGYTFGSGTRLTVV.

This rearrangement joins TRBV30 to TRBJ1-3, with a weak D call TRBD1 (5 bases). Trimming left V 1 base short and J 14 bases short, with 15 bases between. In germline, CDR1 is GTSNPN, CDR2 SVGIG (reference sequence). The CDR3 sequence is 12 residues long. In DNA, the CDR3 is TGTGCCTGGAGTGCGGGAGCAGGGCGGGTATATTTT. It codes for CAWSAGAGRVYF.

This clone showed up just a few times. The chain recombines TRBV7-2 with TRBJ1-6; 7 nucleotides agree with TRBD1. After removal of 6 bases from V and 0 bases from J, the junction contained 8 bases not matched to a gene. The CDR3 contains 17 residues. Germline CDR1 reads SGHTA; CDR2 reads FQGNSA. The CDR3 DNA reads TGTGCCAGCAGTCGACAGGGCGTCGGCTCCTATAATTCACCCCTCCACTTT. Its translation is CASSRQGVGSYNSPLHF.

This chain joins TRBV29-1 and TRBJ2-5; D may be TRBD2 (5 bases). Matching the DNA end better, TRBJ2-7 makes the J call doubtful. The CDR3 consists of 13 residues. Germline loops: CDR1 SQVTM, CDR2 ANQGSEA. As DNA, the CDR3 is TGCAGCGGGAGGTGGGGTAGCGCCTACGAGCAGTACTTC. Its protein product is CSGRWGSAYEQYF.

This clone occurred a few times. CDR3 DNA: TGTGCCAGCAGCAGGGACTTCTTGTTCTTC. Protein: CASSRDFLFF. The chain links TRBV13 to TRBJ2-1, with D possibly being TRBD2 (6 bases). Germline-derived CDR1 and CDR2 are PRHDT and FYEKMQ (reference sequence). This CDR3 comprises 10 residues. V was cut by 5 bases and J by 15 bases, with 11 bases left in between.

This clone was seen only a few times. This chain connects TRBV7-2 to TRBJ2-7; maybe TRBD2 (7 bases). Germline CDR1 reads SGHTA; CDR2 reads FQGNSA. The CDR3 consists of 14 residues. Trimming pared 4 bases from V and 3 bases from J, leaving 13 bases between. The CDR3 sequence: CASSSGERGYEQYF. Written as DNA, the CDR3 is TGTGCCAGCAGCTCAGGGGAGCGGGGCTACGAGCAGTACTTC.

The gene calls are TRBV7-9 and TRBJ2-3; TRBD2 aligns across 7 bases. Germline CDR1 SEHNR, CDR2 FQNEAQ (reference sequence). The length of the CDR3 is 16 residues. V lost 3 bases and J lost 5; bases outside the gene matches: 11. The CDR3 DNA is TGTGCCAGCAGCTTCTTGGCTAGCGGTCGGGGAGATACGCAGTATTTT. It codes for CASSFLASGRGDTQYF.

Only a few counts were recorded for this clone. The chain uses TRBV5-1 and TRBJ1-5; D is unclear. Germline CDR1 SGHRS, CDR2 YFSETQ. This CDR3 has 16 amino acids. Deletions cut 4 bases from V and 5 bases from J, with 19 bases between. The CDR3 region has the DNA TGCGCCAGCAGCCCAGGATTAAGCTCCACCGATCAGCCCCAGCATTTT. This gives the protein CASSPGLSSTDQPQHF.

This clone came up once. The gene calls are TRBV18 and TRBJ2-3, with D hard to call. CDR1 and CDR2 (germline): KGHSH, LQKENI. Trimming left V 0 bases short and J 5 bases short, with 9 bases between. There are 14 residues in the CDR3. DNA for the CDR3: TGTGCCAGCTCACCACCGGTCACTCGAGATACGCAGTATTTT. It translates to CASSPPVTRDTQYF.

V usage is TRBV10-3 and J usage is TRBJ2-6; D might be TRBD1 (6 bases). The CDR3 runs to 17 residues. Trimming took 8 bases from V and 2 from J, leaving 19 bases between them. In germline, CDR1 is ENHRY, CDR2 SYGVKD. CDR3 protein: CAICSSQGVAGANVLTF. DNA for the CDR3: TGTGCCATCTGCTCTTCACAGGGTGTCGCTGGGGCCAACGTCCTGACTTTC.

This clone has only a few counts. The rearrangement links TRBV4-3 to TRBJ1-4, with D maybe TRBD1 (5 bases). The CDR3 is made up of 15 amino acids. V was clipped by 0 bases and J by 7 bases, with 12 bases between them. Germline CDR1 reads LGHNA; CDR2 reads YSLEER. The CDR3 DNA reads TGCGCCAGCAGCCAAGATACAGCAGGGTTTGAAAAACTGTTTTTT. This encodes CASSQDTAGFEKLFF.

This clone was detected only a few times. The gene calls are TRBV2 and TRBJ2-2; TRBD2 is a possible D gene (8 bases). This CDR3 region has 16 residues. The V end was cut by 7 bases, the J end by 2 bases, with 17 bases between. Germline CDR1 and CDR2: SNHLY and FYNNEI. DNA for the CDR3: TGTGCCAGCAACCCGGGAGGGACAGCCAACACCGGGGAGCTGTTTTTT. Translating gives CASNPGGTANTGELFF.

About this clone: Other nucleotide sequences from this sample produce the same CDR3. The V call is TRBV5-1, the J call TRBJ2-3; TRBD1 aligns across 9 bases. Trimming cost V 4 bases and J 1 base; bases outside gene matches: 4. The length of the CDR3 is 15 residues. Germline V lookup: CDR1 SGHRS, CDR2 YFSETQ. The CDR3 DNA reads TGCGCCAGCAGCCTCGGGACAGGGCGCACAGATACGCAGTATTTT. It specifies CASSLGTGRTDTQYF.

Worth noting for this clone: The same CDR3 is also encoded by other DNA sequences in this sample. This rearrangement joins TRBV18 to TRBJ2-7; the D gene is possibly TRBD2 (5 bases). Between the trimmed V and J ends, which lost 3 bases and 3 bases, there was a span of 6 bases. The CDR3 runs to 12 residues. Germline CDR1 is KGHSH and CDR2 is LQKENI. The CDR3 nucleotides are TGTGCCAGCTCACCTGGAGGCTACGAGCAGTACTTC. Translated: CASSPGGYEQYF.

This clone occurred a few times. The CDR3 sequence is CASSPLPGQPNGYTF. The CDR3 nucleotides read TGTGCCAGCTCACCATTACCTGGACAGCCGAATGGCTACACCTTC. The chain uses TRBV18 and TRBJ1-2, with D possibly TRBD1 on 6 matching bases. Germline CDR1 and CDR2: KGHSH and LQKENI. V was clipped by 2 bases and J by 6 bases, with 16 bases between them. CDR3 length: 15 amino acids.

The V call is TRBV5-1, the J call TRBJ1-1, with 8 bases identical to TRBD1. The junction had 26 bases not matched to a gene; V was cut back by 4 bases and J by 6 bases. Germline values: CDR1 SGHRS, CDR2 YFSETQ. The CDR3 has 20 amino acids. CDR3 residues: CASSRRLVPHSGGLRSEAFF. The CDR3 DNA reads TGCGCCAGCAGCAGACGACTGGTCCCACATTCAGGGGGCCTCCGGTCTGAAGCTTTCTTT. The full variable domain, completed using reference TRBV5-1 and TRBJ1-1, is KAGVTQTPRYLIKTRGQQVTLSCSPISGHRSVSWYQQTPGQGLQFLFEYFSETQRNKGNFPGRFSGRQFSNSRSEMNVSTLELGDSALYLCASSRRLVPHSGGLRSEAFFGQGTRLTVV.

On this clone itself: Other DNA sequences in the sample encode the same CDR3. V usage is TRBV18 and J usage is TRBJ2-1; 11 nucleotides line up with TRBD1. Trimming removed 2 bases from V and 4 bases from J; junction bases left unmatched: 1. Germline V CDR1 and CDR2: KGHSH, LQKENI. The CDR3 runs 15 residues. The CDR3: CASSPGTGGYNEQFF. As DNA, the CDR3 is TGTGCCAGCTCACCAGGGACAGGGGGATACAATGAGCAGTTCTTC.